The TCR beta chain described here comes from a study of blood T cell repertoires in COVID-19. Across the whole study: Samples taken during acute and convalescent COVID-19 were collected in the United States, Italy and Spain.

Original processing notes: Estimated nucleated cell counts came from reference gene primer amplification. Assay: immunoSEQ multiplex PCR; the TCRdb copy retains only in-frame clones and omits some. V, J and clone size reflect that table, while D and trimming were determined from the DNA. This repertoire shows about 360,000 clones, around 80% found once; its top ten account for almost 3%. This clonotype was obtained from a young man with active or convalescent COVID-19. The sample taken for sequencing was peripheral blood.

CDR3 loop: CSASPPSLHF. For the CDR3, the DNA is TGCAGTGCTAGCCCTCCGTCCCTCCACTTT. The chain links TRBV20-1 to TRBJ1-6; D unclear. V was shortened by 3 bases and J by 14 bases, with 8 bases between the two germline ends. CDR1 is DFQATT, CDR2 SNEGSKA, per germline (reference sequence). The CDR3 is 10 amino acids.